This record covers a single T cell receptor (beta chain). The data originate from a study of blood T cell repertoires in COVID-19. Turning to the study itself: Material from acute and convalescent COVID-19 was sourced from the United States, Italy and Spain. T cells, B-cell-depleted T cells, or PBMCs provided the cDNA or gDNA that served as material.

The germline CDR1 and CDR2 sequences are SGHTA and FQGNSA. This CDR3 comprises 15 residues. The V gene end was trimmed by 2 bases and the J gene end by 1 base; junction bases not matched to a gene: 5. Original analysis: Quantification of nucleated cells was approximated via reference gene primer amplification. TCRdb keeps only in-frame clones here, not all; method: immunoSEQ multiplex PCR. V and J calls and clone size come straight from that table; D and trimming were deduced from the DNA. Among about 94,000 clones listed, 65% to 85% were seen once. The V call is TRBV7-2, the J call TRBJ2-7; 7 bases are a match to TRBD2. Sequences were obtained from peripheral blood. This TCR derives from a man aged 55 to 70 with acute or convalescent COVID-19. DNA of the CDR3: TGTGCCAGCAGCTTAATTCAGGGAGGGTCCTACGAGCAGTACTTC. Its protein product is CASSLIQGGSYEQYF.